Listed below are T cell receptor beta chains from one sample, sequenced in a study of blood T cell repertoires in COVID-19. Clones were read by immunoSEQ multiplex PCR, and TCRdb kept only the in-frame ones, dropping some. The sample consists of tens of thousands of clones, roughly 85% of them appearing once. The sample consisted of peripheral blood. The receptors were sampled from an elderly man with active COVID-19. CDR3s include the opening cysteine and the closing phenylalanine or tryptophan. The order of the fields is J gene, D gene, clone size, V gene, CDR3 DNA, CDR3 protein. A D gene is named only where the DNA matches it firmly. Where a row states a size, it is once, few, many or the class of an expanded clone; other rows omit it.

TRBJ2-5,.,.,TRBV30,TGTGCCTGGATGGTCCCAGGGTATGGAGAGACCCAGTACTTC,CAWMVPGYGETQYF
TRBJ1-5,TRBD1,.,TRBV19,TGTGCCAGTAGTATAAACCCAGGGACAGGGAGGTATCAGCCCCAGCATTTT,CASSINPGTGRYQPQHF
TRBJ2-3,TRBD2,.,TRBV3-1/TRBV3-2,TGTGCCAGCAGCCAAGGCTCGATGGCGGGGGGGAATACGGATACGCAGTATTTT,CASSQGSMAGGNTDTQYF
TRBJ2-2,.,.,TRBV12-3/TRBV12-4,TGTGCCAGCAGTTACGGTGGCGGGGAGCTGTTTTTT,CASSYGGGELFF
TRBJ1-5,TRBD1,.,TRBV19,TGTGCCAGCGATAAGGGACAGGGAATTTTTTCCCAGCATTTT,CASDKGQGIFSQHF
TRBJ2-7,.,.,TRBV18,TGTGCCAGCTCACTGGACAGCTACGAGCAGTACTTC,CASSLDSYEQYF
TRBJ1-2,TRBD1,few,TRBV29-1,TGCAGCGTATGGACAGGGGGGTATGGCTACACCTTC,CSVWTGGYGYTF
TRBJ2-7,TRBD1,.,TRBV3-1/TRBV3-2,TGTGCCAGCAGTCACGGACAGGGGAGAGAGCAGTACTTC,CASSHGQGREQYF
TRBJ2-7,TRBD2,.,TRBV5-1,TGCGCCAGCAGCTTAACTAGCGACGAGCAGTACTTC,CASSLTSDEQYF
TRBJ2-1,.,few,TRBV30,TGTGCCTGGTTAAGCTCCAGGAGGGGATTCATCTACAATGAGCAGTTCTTC,CAWLSSRRGFIYNEQFF
TRBJ2-7,.,few,TRBV7-8,TGTGCCAGCAGCTTGCCCCCCGCCGGGGGCTCCTACGAGCAGTACTTC,CASSLPPAGGSYEQYF
TRBJ2-5,TRBD1,.,TRBV25-1,TGTGCCAGCACTCGACAGGGGGAAGAGACCCAGTACTTC,CASTRQGEETQYF
TRBJ1-2,TRBD1,.,TRBV2,TGTGCCAGCGGGGGACAGGGAGAATCAGGCTACACCTTC,CASGGQGESGYTF
TRBJ1-1,TRBD1,.,TRBV12-5,TGTGCTAGTGGTTTGGGACAGGGGGGGTACATGAACACTGAAGCTTTCTTT,CASGLGQGGYMNTEAFF
TRBJ1-2,TRBD1,.,TRBV7-9,TGTGCCAGCAGCTTAGCGGGACAGCCCTATGGCTACACCTTC,CASSLAGQPYGYTF
TRBJ1-2,TRBD1,.,TRBV7-3,TGTGCCAGCAGCTCCGTCCCGGGACAGGGGCCCCCGGATGGCTACACCTTC,CASSSVPGQGPPDGYTF